The next 27 T cell receptor beta chains were all read from a single sample in a study of chemoradiotherapy in HPV16-positive cancers. Only in-frame clones appear in the TCRdb table, and some are missing; sequencing was by immunoSEQ multiplex PCR. The top ten hold approximately 5.5% of the sample, which has approximately 29,000 clones, roughly 84% seen once. The sample in question was blood, obtained from a patient who underwent chemoradiotherapy. These receptors were obtained from a human donor with HPV-associated anogenital cancer.

The chain carries TRBV7-5 and TRBJ2-7; the listed D gene, TRBD2, was not tested against the DNA. TRBV7-5 is a documented pseudogene. This CDR3 region has 18 residues. CDR3 protein: CVRSSHLGGAGGPDEQYV. CDR3 sequence (DNA): TGTGTCAGAAGCTCCCATCTCGGGGGGGCGGGGGGGCCCGACGAGCAGTACGTC.

This rearrangement joins TRBV2 to TRBJ2-7; D ambiguous. The germline V gene has CDR1 SNHLY and CDR2 FYNNEI. The CDR3 is 13 residues long. V was clipped by 7 bases and J by 1 base, with 11 bases between them. The CDR3 loop reads CASNDALSYEQYV. The CDR3 DNA sequence: TGTGCCAGCAATGACGCACTTTCCTACGAGCAGTACGTC.

The chain recombines TRBV19 with TRBJ2-2; TRBD1 matches at 8 bases. Germline lookup yields CDR1 LNHDA and CDR2 SQIVND (reference sequence). V trimming: 5 bases; J trimming: 6 bases; junction bases outside the gene matches: 8. CDR3 length: 15 residues. In DNA form, the CDR3 reads TGTGCCAGTAGTCCCAGGGGGCTATCGGCCGGGGAGCTGTTTTTT. Its translation is CASSPRGLSAGELFF.

The J gene is TRBJ2-1, the V gene TRBV18; tentative D call: TRBD2 (7 bases). V dropped 3 bases and J dropped 8 bases, with 17 bases sitting between them. The germline V gene encodes CDR1 KGHSH and CDR2 LQKENI. The CDR3 is 15 amino acids. For the CDR3, the DNA is TGTGCCAGCTCACCGAGTAAGGGGGGGGCGCATGAGCAGTTCTTC. Translating it yields CASSPSKGGAHEQFF.

This chain uses TRBV5-6 with TRBJ2-1; 7 bases are shared with TRBD2. Germline assignment: CDR1 SGHDT and CDR2 YYEEEE. This CDR3 comprises 15 residues. V lost 1 base, J lost 3 bases, and 4 bases stayed unmatched. In DNA form, the CDR3 reads TGTGCCAGCAGCTTGTTCGGGGGGATCTACAATGAGCAGTTCTTC. Protein: CASSLFGGIYNEQFF.

Only one count was recorded for this clone. This chain uses TRBV19 with TRBJ2-1, with 13 bases aligning to TRBD2. V gave up 5 bases and J gave up 0 bases; unmatched junction bases: 4. CDR1 and CDR2 (germline): LNHDA, SQIVND (reference sequence). The CDR3 loop spans 17 amino acids. This chain's CDR3 is CASSPTSGGSSYNEQFF. The CDR3 region has the DNA TGTGCCAGTAGTCCGACTAGCGGGGGGAGCTCCTACAATGAGCAGTTCTTC.

The chain employs TRBV6-1 and TRBJ1-6; the D is unclear. Per germline, CDR1 MNHNS and CDR2 SASEGT. Trimming shortened V by 4 bases and J by 4 bases, and 8 bases separated the two germline ends. This CDR3 comprises 14 residues. The CDR3: CASSGEEYNSPLHF. For the CDR3, the DNA is TGTGCCAGCAGTGGGGAAGAATATAATTCACCCCTCCACTTT.

The CDR3 spells CASAPSLTRNYEQYF. DNA of the CDR3: TGCGCCAGCGCCCCCTCCCTGACACGCAACTACGAGCAGTACTTC. The gene calls are TRBV5-1 and TRBJ2-7; D gene uncertain. CDR1 is SGHRS and CDR2 is YFSETQ in the germline V gene. The CDR3 is 15 amino acids. V lost 7 bases, J lost 3 bases, and 20 bases lay in between.

The genes are TRBV9 and TRBJ2-3; 9 nucleotides match TRBD1. This CDR3 comprises 16 residues. Germline V gene lookup returns CDR1 SGDLS and CDR2 YYNGEE. The V and J ends lost 3 bases and 3 bases, in that order; junction bases with no gene match: 8. CDR3 DNA sequence: TGTGCCAGCAGCGATGGACAGGGGAAGGGGACAGATACGCAGTATTTT. Amino acid sequence: CASSDGQGKGTDTQYF.

This chain joins TRBV6-1 and TRBJ2-7; TRBD1 or TRBD2 may be the D gene (5 bases each). V was cut by 4 bases and J by 0 bases, with 13 bases left in between. The CDR3 sequence is 15 residues long. CDR1 MNHNS and CDR2 SASEGT come from the germline V gene. CDR3 amino acids: CASSVGPSSSYEQYV. CDR3 sequence (DNA): TGTGCCAGCAGTGTGGGACCTTCCAGCTCCTACGAGCAGTACGTC.

J is TRBJ1-2 and V is TRBV30; perhaps TRBD1 as D (5 bases). This CDR3 spans 12 amino acids. Germline CDR1 reads GTSNPN; CDR2 reads SVGIG (reference sequence). The V end lost 2 bases, the J end lost 7 bases, and 11 bases lay between the germline ends. The CDR3: CAWSIRGGGYTF. CDR3 bases: TGTGCCTGGAGTATAAGGGGAGGTGGCTACACCTTC.

The V call is TRBV5-4, the J call TRBJ2-5; 9 bases are shared with TRBD2. The CDR3 spans 16 residues. Per germline, CDR1 SGHNT and CDR2 YYREEE (reference sequence). Losses at the gene ends were 2 bases for V and 6 bases for J; bases not matched to a gene: 11. This chain's CDR3 is CASSFWSSSGAQTQYF. The CDR3, as DNA: TGTGCCAGCAGCTTCTGGTCGTCTAGCGGGGCGCAGACCCAGTACTTC.

On this clone: Sequence at one end of the junction differs from germline and may be a read error. The chain combines TRBV6-6 with TRBJ1-4, with 9 bases lining up with TRBD1. Germline V gene lookup returns CDR1 MNHNY and CDR2 SVGAGI (reference sequence). The CDR3 is 14 amino acids. CDR3 sequence (DNA): TGTGCCAGCAGTCACAGGGGGCTAGGAGAAAAACTGGTTTTT. Amino acid sequence: CASSHRGLGEKLVF.

This clone has more than one count but fewer than ten. J is TRBJ1-5 and V is TRBV2; the D is unclear. The CDR3 is 12 amino acids. Trimming left V 3 bases short and J 12 bases short, with 12 bases between. CDR1 and CDR2 (germline): SNHLY, FYNNEI. The DNA of the CDR3 is TGTGCCAGCAGTGAGGAGGTCGGCAACCAGCATTTT. Residues: CASSEEVGNQHF.

The table lists this clone with a count of one. The chain carries TRBV5-1 and TRBJ1-2; D might be TRBD1 (6 bases). Germline values: CDR1 SGHRS, CDR2 YFSETQ. V lost 4 bases and J 3 bases, leaving 16 bases between the germline ends. The CDR3 covers 15 residues. The CDR3 sequence: CASSGGGGNDYGYTF. CDR3 nucleotides: TGCGCCAGCAGCGGAGGGGGGGGGAATGACTATGGCTACACCTTC.

This clone was counted a single time. CDR3 protein: CASSLEETQYF. CDR3 DNA sequence: TGCGCCAGCAGCTTGGAAGAGACCCAGTACTTC. V usage is TRBV5-1 and J usage is TRBJ2-5; D unclear. CDR1 is SGHRS, CDR2 YFSETQ, per germline. The V end was cut by 0 bases, the J end by 3 bases, with 0 bases between. This CDR3 contains 11 residues.

The chain couples TRBV19 to TRBJ1-4, with 11 bases aligning to TRBD1. Trimming removed 4 bases from V and 0 bases from J; junction bases left unmatched: 4. Germline V CDR1 and CDR2: LNHDA, SQIVND (reference sequence). The CDR3 runs 17 residues. Here the CDR3 reads CASSTRTGGTTNEKLFF. Here the CDR3 DNA reads TGTGCCAGTAGTACCCGGACAGGGGGCACAACTAATGAAAAACTGTTTTTT.

The chain has TRBV18 and TRBJ1-3; 10 bases fit TRBD1. In germline, CDR1 is KGHSH, CDR2 LQKENI. The ends lost 5 bases at V and 3 bases at J; junction bases unmatched: 10. The CDR3 has 17 amino acids. This chain's CDR3 is CASSRDRGQSFGNTIYF. CDR3 coding DNA: TGTGCCAGCTCAAGGGACAGGGGACAATCATTTGGAAACACCATATATTTT.

The gene calls are TRBV5-4 and TRBJ2-7; 10 bases fit TRBD2. This CDR3 region has 14 residues. CDR1 is SGHNT and CDR2 is YYREEE in the germline V gene (reference sequence). J lost 2 bases, V lost 4 bases, and 3 bases had no gene match. The CDR3 sequence is CASSSGTSAYEQYF. Here the CDR3 DNA reads TGTGCCAGCAGCAGCGGGACTAGCGCCTACGAGCAGTACTTC. The full variable domain, its missing parts supplied by reference TRBV5-4 and TRBJ2-7, is ETGVTQSPTHLIKTRGQQVTLRCSSQSGHNTVSWYQQALGQGPQFIFQYYREEENGRGNFPPRFSGLQFPNYSSELNVNALELDDSALYLCASSSGTSAYEQYFGPGTRLTVT.

This rearrangement joins TRBV29-1 to TRBJ2-5; 7 bases fit TRBD1. This CDR3 contains 13 residues. The germline CDR1 and CDR2 sequences are SQVTM and ANQGSEA. The junction had 8 bases not matched to a gene; V was cut back by 5 bases and J by 5 bases. CDR3: CSVTGTDGETQYF. CDR3 nucleotide sequence: TGCAGCGTTACCGGGACAGATGGCGAGACCCAGTACTTC.

The chain is built from TRBV29-1 and TRBJ1-1, with 7 bases identical to TRBD1. J gave up 5 bases and V 4 bases, and 10 bases lay outside the gene matches. CDR1 is SQVTM and CDR2 is ANQGSEA in the germline V gene. The CDR3 is made up of 14 amino acids. CDR3 region: CSVGVSGRGTEAFF. CDR3 coding DNA: TGCAGCGTTGGAGTGTCCGGCAGGGGGACTGAAGCTTTCTTT.

The rearrangement links TRBV9 to TRBJ1-3; 7 bases line up with TRBD1. After removal of 0 bases from V and 4 bases from J, the junction contained 1 base not matched to a gene. The germline gives CDR1 SGDLS, CDR2 YYNGEE. This CDR3 is built from 14 residues. CDR3 region: CASSVGQGGNTIYF. The DNA of the CDR3 is TGTGCCAGCAGCGTAGGACAGGGAGGAAACACCATATATTTT. Supplemented by reference TRBV9 and TRBJ1-3, the full variable domain reads DSGVTQTPKHLITATGQRVTLRCSPRSGDLSVYWYQQSLDQGLQFLIQYYNGEERAKGNILERFSAQQFPDLHSELNLSSLELGDSALYFCASSVGQGGNTIYFGEGSWLTVV.

This clone was observed a handful of times. The V call is TRBV10-2, the J call TRBJ1-2; TRBD1 matches at 7 bases. CDR3 length: 12 residues. Germline CDR1 and CDR2: WSHSY and SAAADI. V was pared by 8 bases and J by 10 bases, with 10 bases of the junction left unmatched. The CDR3 spells CASAIDRVDYTF. CDR3 in DNA: TGCGCCAGCGCCATAGACAGGGTCGACTACACCTTC.

The chain carries TRBV6-5 and TRBJ2-3; D perhaps matches TRBD1 (6 bases). Germline lookup yields CDR1 MNHEY and CDR2 SVGAGI. This CDR3 is built from 15 residues. Trimming left V 6 bases short and J 0 bases short, with 13 bases between. This CDR3 is CASRGTLTSTDTQYF. In DNA, the CDR3 is TGTGCCAGCAGAGGGACATTGACTAGCACAGATACGCAGTATTTT.

This rearrangement joins TRBV6-1 to TRBJ1-2, with D perhaps TRBD1 (6 bases). CDR3 length: 12 residues. V was trimmed by 2 bases and J by 8 bases, leaving 9 bases between them. CDR1 and CDR2 (germline): MNHNS, SASEGT. The CDR3, as DNA: TGTGCCAGCAGTGAATTAGGGGGGGGCTACACCTTC. Protein product: CASSELGGGYTF.

This clone was counted a few times. This chain joins TRBV15 and TRBJ1-1; D gene ambiguous. Germline V lookup: CDR1 LNHNV, CDR2 YYDKDF (reference sequence). CDR3 length: 15 amino acids. V was shortened by 1 base and J by 2 bases, with 11 bases between the two germline ends. CDR3 protein: CATSRGGIANTEAFF. As DNA, the CDR3 is TGTGCCACCAGCAGAGGGGGTATAGCTAACACTGAAGCTTTCTTT.

V usage is TRBV9 and J usage is TRBJ2-5, with a weak D call TRBD2 (6 bases). Looked up from germline, CDR1 is SGDLS and CDR2 is YYNGEE. V gave up 3 bases and J gave up 6 bases, with 12 bases separating them. This CDR3 is built from 13 residues. The CDR3 DNA sequence: TGTGCCAGCAGCGGGGGCGGGGAAAAGACCCAGTACTTC. Protein: CASSGGGEKTQYF. Full variable domain (remainder filled in from reference TRBV9 and TRBJ2-5): DSGVTQTPKHLITATGQRVTLRCSPRSGDLSVYWYQQSLDQGLQFLIQYYNGEERAKGNILERFSAQQFPDLHSELNLSSLELGDSALYFCASSGGGEKTQYFGPGTRLLVL.